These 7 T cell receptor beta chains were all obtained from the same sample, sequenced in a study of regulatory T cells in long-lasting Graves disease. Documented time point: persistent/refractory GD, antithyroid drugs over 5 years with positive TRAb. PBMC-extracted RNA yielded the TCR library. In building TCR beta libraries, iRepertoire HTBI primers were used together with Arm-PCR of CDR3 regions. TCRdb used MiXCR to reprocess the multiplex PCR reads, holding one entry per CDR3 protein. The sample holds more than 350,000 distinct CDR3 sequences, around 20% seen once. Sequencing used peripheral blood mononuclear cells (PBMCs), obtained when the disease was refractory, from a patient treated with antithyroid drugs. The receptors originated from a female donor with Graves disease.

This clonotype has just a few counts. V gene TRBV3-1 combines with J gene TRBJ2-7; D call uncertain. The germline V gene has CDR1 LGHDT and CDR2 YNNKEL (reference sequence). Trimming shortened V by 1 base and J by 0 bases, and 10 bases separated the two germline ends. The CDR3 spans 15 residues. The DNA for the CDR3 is TGTGCCAGCAGCCAAGCTCCATGGGCCTCCTACGAGCAGTACTTC. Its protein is CASSQAPWASYEQYF.

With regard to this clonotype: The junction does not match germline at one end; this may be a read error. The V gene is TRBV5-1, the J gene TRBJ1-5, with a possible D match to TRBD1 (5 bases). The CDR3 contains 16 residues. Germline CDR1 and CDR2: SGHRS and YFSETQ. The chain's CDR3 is CASSLGHKGLSRPQHF. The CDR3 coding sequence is TGTGCCAGCAGCTTAGGGCATAAGGGGTTATCGAGGCCCCAGCATTTT.

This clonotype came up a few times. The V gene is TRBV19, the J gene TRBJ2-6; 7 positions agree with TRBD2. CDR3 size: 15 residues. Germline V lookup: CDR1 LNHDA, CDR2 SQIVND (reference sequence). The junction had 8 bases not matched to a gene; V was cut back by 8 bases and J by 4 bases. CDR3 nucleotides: TGTGCCAGTTCCGGGACCGGGAGGGGGGCCAACGTCCTGACTTTC. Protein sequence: CASSGTGRGANVLTF.

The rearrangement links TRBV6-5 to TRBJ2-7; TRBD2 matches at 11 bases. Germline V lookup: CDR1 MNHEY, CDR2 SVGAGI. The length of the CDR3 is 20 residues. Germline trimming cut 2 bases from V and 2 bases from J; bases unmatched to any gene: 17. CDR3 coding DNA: TGTGCCAGCAGTTACCCTCGAGGTAGCGGGAGGGCCATTTCCGCCTACGAGCAGTACTTC. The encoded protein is CASSYPRGSGRAISAYEQYF.

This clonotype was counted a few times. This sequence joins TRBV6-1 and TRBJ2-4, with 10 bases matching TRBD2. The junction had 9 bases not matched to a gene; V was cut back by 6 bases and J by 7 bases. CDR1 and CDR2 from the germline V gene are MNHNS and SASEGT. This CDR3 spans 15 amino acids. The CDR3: CASSASGSVGNIQYF. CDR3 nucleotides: TGTGCCAGCAGCGCTAGCGGGAGCGTGGGCAACATTCAGTACTTC.

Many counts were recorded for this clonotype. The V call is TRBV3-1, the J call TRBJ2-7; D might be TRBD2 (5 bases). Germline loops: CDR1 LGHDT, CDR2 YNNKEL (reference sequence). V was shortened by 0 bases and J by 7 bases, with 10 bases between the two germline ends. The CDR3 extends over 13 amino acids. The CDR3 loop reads CASSQDPQREQYF. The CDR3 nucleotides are TGTGCCAGCAGCCAAGATCCCCAGCGGGAGCAGTACTTC.

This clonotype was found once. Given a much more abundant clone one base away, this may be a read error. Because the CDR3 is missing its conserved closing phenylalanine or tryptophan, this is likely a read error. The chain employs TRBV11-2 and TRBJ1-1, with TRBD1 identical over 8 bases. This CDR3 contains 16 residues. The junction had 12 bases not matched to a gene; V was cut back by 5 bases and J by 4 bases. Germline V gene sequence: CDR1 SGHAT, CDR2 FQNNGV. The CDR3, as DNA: TGTGCCAGCAGCAGGGCGGACAGGGCCACCGGCACTGAAGCTTTCCTT. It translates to CASSRADRATGTEAFL.